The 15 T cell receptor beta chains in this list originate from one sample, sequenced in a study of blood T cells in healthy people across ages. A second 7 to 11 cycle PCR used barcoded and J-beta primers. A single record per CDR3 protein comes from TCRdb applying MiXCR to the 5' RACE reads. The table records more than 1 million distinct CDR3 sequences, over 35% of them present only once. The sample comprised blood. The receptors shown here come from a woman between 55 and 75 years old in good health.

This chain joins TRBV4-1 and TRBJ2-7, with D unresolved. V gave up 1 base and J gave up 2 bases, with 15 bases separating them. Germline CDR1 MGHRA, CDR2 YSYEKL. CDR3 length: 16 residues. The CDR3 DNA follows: TGCGCCAGCAGCCAAGTTCGTGTACCTCCCCCCTACGAGCAGTACTTC. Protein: CASSQVRVPPPYEQYF.

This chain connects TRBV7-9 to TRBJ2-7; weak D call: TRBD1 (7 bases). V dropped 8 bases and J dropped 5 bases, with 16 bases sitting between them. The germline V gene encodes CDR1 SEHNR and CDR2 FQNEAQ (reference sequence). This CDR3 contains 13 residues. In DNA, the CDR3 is TGTGCCAGCGGGTTACAGGGGAGGAACGAGCAGTACTTC. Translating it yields CASGLQGRNEQYF.

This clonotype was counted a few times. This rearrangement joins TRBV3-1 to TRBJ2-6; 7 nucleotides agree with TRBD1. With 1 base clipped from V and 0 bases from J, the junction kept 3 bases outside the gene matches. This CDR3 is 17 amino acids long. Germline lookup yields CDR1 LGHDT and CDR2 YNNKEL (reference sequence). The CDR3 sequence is CASSQGTGVSGANVLTF. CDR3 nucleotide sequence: TGTGCCAGCAGCCAAGGGACAGGAGTCTCTGGGGCCAACGTCCTGACTTTC. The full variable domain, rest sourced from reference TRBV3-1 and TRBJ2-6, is DTAVSQTPKYLVTQMGNDKSIKCEQNLGHDTMYWYKQDSKKFLKIMFSYNNKELIINETVPNRFSPKSPDKAHLNLHINSLELGDSAVYFCASSQGTGVSGANVLTFGAGSRLTVL.

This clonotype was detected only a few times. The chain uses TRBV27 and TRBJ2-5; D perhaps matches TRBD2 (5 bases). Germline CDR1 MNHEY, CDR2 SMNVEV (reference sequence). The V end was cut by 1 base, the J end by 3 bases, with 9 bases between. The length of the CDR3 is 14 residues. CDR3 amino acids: CASSLLRAKETQYF. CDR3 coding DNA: TGTGCCAGCAGTTTATTGCGGGCAAAAGAGACCCAGTACTTC.

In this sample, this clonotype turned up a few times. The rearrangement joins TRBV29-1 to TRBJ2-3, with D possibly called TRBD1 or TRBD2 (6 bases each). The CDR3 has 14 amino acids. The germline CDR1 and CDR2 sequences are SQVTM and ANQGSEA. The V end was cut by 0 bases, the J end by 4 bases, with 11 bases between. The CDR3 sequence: CSVEDRGQADTQYF. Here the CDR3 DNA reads TGCAGCGTTGAAGACCGGGGGCAGGCAGATACGCAGTATTTT.

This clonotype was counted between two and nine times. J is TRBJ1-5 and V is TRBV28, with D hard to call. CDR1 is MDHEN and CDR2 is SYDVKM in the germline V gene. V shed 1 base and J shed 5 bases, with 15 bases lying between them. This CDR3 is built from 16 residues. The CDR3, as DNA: TGTGCCAGCAGTTTATCAGAGGGTGTATTGGATCAGCCCCAGCATTTT. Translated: CASSLSEGVLDQPQHF.

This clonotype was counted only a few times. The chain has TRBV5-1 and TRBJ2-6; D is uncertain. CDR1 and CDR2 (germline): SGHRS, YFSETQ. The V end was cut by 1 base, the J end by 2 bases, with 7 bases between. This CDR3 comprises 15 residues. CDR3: CASSLQAAGANVLTF. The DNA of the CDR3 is TGCGCCAGCAGCTTGCAGGCTGCTGGGGCCAACGTCCTGACTTTC. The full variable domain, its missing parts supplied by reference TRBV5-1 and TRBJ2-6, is KAGVTQTPRYLIKTRGQQVTLSCSPISGHRSVSWYQQTPGQGLQFLFEYFSETQRNKGNFPGRFSGRQFSNSRSEMNVSTLELGDSALYLCASSLQAAGANVLTFGAGSRLTVL.

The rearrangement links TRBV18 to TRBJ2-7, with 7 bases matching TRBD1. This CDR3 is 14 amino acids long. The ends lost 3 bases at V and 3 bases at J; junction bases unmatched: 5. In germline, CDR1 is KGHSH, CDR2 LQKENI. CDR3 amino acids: CASSPRQGVYEQYF. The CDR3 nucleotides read TGTGCCAGCTCACCGAGACAGGGTGTCTACGAGCAGTACTTC.

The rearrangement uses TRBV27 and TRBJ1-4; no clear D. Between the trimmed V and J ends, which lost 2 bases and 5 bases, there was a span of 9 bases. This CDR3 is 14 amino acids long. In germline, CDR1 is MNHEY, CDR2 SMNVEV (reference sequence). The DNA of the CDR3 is TGTGCCAGCAGTTTAGTAGGTTTAAATGAAAAACTGTTTTTT. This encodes CASSLVGLNEKLFF.

CDR3 sequence (DNA): TGTGCCAGCAGTAGCTTCCCGAAAGAGACCCAGTACTTC. This gives the protein CASSSFPKETQYF. The chain combines TRBV6-5 with TRBJ2-5, with D uncertain. Germline-derived CDR1 and CDR2 are MNHEY and SVGAGI. The V end was cut by 5 bases, the J end by 3 bases, with 10 bases between. The CDR3 is 13 amino acids.

The CDR3 reads CASSPKTGVYEQYF. The CDR3 nucleotides are TGTGCCAGCTCACCGAAGACAGGTGTCTACGAGCAGTACTTC. The chain uses TRBV18 and TRBJ2-7; D might be TRBD1 (6 bases). This CDR3 contains 14 residues. V was pared by 3 bases and J by 3 bases, with 12 bases between. The germline V gene encodes CDR1 KGHSH and CDR2 LQKENI.

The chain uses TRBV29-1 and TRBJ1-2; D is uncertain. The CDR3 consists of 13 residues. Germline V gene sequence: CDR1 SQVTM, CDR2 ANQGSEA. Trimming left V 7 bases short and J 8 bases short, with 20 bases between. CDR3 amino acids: CSEGSSSNEGYTF. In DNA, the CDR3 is TGCAGCGAAGGGTCAAGCTCAAATGAGGGCTACACCTTC.

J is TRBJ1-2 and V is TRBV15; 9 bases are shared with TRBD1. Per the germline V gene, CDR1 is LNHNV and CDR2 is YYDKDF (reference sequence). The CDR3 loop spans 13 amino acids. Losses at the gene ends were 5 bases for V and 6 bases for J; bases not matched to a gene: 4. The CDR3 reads CATSGGQGDGYTF. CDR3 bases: TGTGCCACCAGCGGGGGACAGGGCGATGGCTACACCTTC.

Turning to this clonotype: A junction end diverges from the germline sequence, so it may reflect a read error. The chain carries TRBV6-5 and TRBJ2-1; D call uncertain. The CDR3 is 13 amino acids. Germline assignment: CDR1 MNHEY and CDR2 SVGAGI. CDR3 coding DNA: TGTGCCAGCAGTTACGCTTCCTTCAATGAGCAGTTCTTC. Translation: CASSYASFNEQFF.

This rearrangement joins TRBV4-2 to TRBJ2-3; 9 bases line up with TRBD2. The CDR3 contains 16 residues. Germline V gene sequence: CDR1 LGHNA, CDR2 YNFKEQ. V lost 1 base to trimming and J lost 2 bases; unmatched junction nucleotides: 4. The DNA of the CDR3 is TGTGCCAGCAGCCAAGGGGCTAGCGGGACCACAGATACGCAGTATTTT. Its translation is CASSQGASGTTDTQYF.